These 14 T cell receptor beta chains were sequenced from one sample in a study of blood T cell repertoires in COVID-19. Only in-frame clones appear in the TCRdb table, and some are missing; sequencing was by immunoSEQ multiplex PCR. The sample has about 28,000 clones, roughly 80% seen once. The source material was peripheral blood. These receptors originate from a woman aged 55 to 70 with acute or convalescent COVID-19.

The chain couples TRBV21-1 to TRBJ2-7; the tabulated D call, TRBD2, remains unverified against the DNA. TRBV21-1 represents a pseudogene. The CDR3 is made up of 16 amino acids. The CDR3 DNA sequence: TGTGCCAGCAGCCCGTCCGAAGCTCGCTCCTCCTACGAGCAGTACTTC. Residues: CASSPSEARSSYEQYF.

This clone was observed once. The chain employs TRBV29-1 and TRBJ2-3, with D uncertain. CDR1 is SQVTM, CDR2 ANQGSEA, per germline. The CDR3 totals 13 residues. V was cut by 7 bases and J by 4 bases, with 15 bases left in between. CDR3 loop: CSAQTTAADTQYF. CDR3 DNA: TGCAGCGCCCAAACTACTGCGGCAGATACGCAGTATTTT.

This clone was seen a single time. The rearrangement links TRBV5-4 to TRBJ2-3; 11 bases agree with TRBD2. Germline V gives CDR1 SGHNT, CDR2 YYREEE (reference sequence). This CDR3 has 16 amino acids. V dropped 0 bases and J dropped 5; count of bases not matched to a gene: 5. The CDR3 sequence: CASSLGVAGGQDTQYF. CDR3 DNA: TGTGCCAGCAGCTTGGGGGTAGCGGGGGGGCAAGATACGCAGTATTTT.

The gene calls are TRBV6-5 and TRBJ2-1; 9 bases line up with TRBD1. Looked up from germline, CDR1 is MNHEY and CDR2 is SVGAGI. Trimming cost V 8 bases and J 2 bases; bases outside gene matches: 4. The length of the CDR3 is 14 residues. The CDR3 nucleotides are TGTGCCAGCGGGACAGGGACCGCCTACAATGAGCAGTTCTTC. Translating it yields CASGTGTAYNEQFF.

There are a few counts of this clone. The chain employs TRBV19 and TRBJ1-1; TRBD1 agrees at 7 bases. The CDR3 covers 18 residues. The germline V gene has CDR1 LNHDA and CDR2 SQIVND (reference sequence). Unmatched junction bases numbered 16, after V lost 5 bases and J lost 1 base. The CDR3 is CASSPMGQRQGENTEAFF. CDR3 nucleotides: TGTGCCAGTAGTCCAATGGGACAACGACAGGGCGAGAACACTGAAGCTTTCTTT.

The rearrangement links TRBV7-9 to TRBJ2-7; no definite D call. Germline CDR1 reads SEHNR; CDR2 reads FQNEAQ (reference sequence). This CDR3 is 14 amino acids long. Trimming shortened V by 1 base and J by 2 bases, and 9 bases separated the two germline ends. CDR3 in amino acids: CASSLVGSTYEQYF. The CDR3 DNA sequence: TGTGCCAGCAGCTTAGTGGGCAGCACCTACGAGCAGTACTTC.

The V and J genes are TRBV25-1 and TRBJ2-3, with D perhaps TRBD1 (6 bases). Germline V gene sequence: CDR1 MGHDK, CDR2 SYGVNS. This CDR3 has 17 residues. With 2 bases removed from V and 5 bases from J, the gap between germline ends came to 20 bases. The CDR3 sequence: CASSETRSGQRVDTQYF. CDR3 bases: TGTGCCAGCAGTGAAACACGCTCGGGACAAAGGGTAGATACGCAGTATTTT.

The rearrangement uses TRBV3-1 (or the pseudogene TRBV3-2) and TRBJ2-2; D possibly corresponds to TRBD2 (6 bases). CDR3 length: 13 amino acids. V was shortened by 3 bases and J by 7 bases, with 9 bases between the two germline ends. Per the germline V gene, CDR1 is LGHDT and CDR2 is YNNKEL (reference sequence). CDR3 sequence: CASSQREVGELFF. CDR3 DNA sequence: TGTGCCAGCAGCCAGAGGGAGGTCGGGGAGCTGTTTTTT.

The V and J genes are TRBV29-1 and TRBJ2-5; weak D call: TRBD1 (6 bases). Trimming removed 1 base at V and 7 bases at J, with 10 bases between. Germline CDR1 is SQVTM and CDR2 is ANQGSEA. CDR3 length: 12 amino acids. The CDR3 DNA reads TGCAGCGTTGAAGGGGGGCCGTCGACCCAGTACTTC. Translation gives CSVEGGPSTQYF.

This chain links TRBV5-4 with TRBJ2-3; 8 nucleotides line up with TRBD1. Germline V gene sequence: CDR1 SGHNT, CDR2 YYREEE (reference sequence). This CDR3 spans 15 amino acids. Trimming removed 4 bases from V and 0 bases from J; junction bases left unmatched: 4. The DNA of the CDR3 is TGTGCCAGCAGCAAACGACAGGGGAGCACAGATACGCAGTATTTT. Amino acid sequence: CASSKRQGSTDTQYF.

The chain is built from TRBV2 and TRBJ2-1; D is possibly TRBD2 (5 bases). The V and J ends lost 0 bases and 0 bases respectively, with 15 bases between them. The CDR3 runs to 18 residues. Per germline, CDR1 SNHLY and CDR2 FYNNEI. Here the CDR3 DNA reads TGTGCCAGCAGTGAAGCTGCTCTGAGGGAGAGCTCCTACAATGAGCAGTTCTTC. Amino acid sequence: CASSEAALRESSYNEQFF.

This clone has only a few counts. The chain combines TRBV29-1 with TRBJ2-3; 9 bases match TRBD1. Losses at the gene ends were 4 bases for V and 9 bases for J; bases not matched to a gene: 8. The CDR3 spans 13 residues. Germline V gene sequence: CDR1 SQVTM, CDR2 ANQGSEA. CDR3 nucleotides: TGCAGCGTTGTCCCGGGACAGGGCCGGACGCAGTATTTT. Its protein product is CSVVPGQGRTQYF.

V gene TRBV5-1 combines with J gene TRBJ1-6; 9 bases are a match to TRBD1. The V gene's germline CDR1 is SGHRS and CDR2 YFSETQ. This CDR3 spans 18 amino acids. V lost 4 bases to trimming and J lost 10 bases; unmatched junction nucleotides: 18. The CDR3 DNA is TGCGCCAGCAGCCCTACCGGGACAGGGCGCTCGGTACGATCACCCCTCCACTTT. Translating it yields CASSPTGTGRSVRSPLHF.

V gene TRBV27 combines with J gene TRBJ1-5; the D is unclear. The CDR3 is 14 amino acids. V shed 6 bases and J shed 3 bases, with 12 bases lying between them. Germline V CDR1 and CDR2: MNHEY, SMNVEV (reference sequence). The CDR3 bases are TGTGCCAGCAGACCCGACACGCCCAATCAGCCCCAGCATTTT. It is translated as CASRPDTPNQPQHF.